Sequencing of this T cell receptor beta chain was carried out in a study of blood T cell repertoires in COVID-19 (dated by TCRdb to about 2020). Study-wide context: Collaborator samples came from the United States, Italy and Spain and covered acute and convalescent phases of COVID-19. The repertoires were made available in a free public database intended to serve as a resource for research on the immune response to SARS-CoV-2. The material from the prospective study consisted of cDNA or gDNA derived from T cells, B-cell-depleted T cells, or PBMCs. The sample metadata nearly always contained a de-identified subject ID, COVID-19 status, age in years and sex. The dataset comprised deeply sampled blood TCRbeta repertoires from subjects exposed to, actively infected with, or recovered from COVID-19. The samples were drawn from the first 160 participants of the ongoing ImmuneRACE study and from under 1,500 subjects provided by 6 global collaborators. Where HLA class I and class II types were available, the types were taken from metadata supplied by the sample provider, not from assay-based typing.

Beyond this particular receptor, the publication reports: Clinical and demographic metadata were provided uncurated, with the amount varying by source and participant.

A second Seattle source provided samples from volunteer blood donors who had recovered from COVID-19. Each collaborating institution followed its own protocols to collect whole blood in K2EDTA tubes. For TCRbeta analysis, collaborators shipped samples as frozen whole blood, isolated PBMCs, or DNA extracted from either of those sample types. The immunoSEQ Assay, a bias-controlled multiplex PCR, was used to amplify TCRbeta CDR3 regions from genomic DNA. In the source study's methods: Nucleated cell counts per sample were estimated from amplification of reference gene primers within the assay. To quantify the absolute abundance of each unique TCRbeta CDR3 rearrangement, sequence reads were collapsed and filtered. Productive Simpson clonality was computed per sample as the square root of Simpson's diversity index over productive rearrangements. Imported from immuneACCESS, the table was reduced by TCRdb to in-frame sequences with V and J called. These copies leave out some clones; in studies compared against another copy, an unresolved V gene accounts for under half, and the cause of the remainder is not known. From that table come the V and J calls and clone size; the DNA was used to work out D and trimming. For this sample there are about 270,000 clones; 80% to 90% appear just once. Clones ranked in the top ten supply more than 8% of the sample.

A word on this clone: Its antigen has not been determined. Per-nucleotide qualities are absent, and no much larger clonotype sits a single base away.

CDR1 is given as LGHDT and CDR2 as YNNKEL, both from the germline V gene (reference sequence). Measured from the cysteine to the phenylalanine, the CDR3 is 17 residues long. The retained sequence is limited to the CDR3, 51 bases, with the frame set at the first base. A distance of 20 bases separates the germline ends of V and J, which lose 4 bases and 4 bases respectively. The rearrangement joined TRBV3-1 (or the pseudogene TRBV3-2) to TRBJ2-4, with the D gene uncertain. This clonotype was obtained from a woman aged 45-65 years who had recovered from COVID-19. Sequences were obtained from peripheral blood. The DNA sequence is given as TGTGCCAGCAGCCCGACGGATCCCGGCGGAACAAAAAACATTCAGTACTTC. The translation is CASSPTDPGGTKNIQYF.